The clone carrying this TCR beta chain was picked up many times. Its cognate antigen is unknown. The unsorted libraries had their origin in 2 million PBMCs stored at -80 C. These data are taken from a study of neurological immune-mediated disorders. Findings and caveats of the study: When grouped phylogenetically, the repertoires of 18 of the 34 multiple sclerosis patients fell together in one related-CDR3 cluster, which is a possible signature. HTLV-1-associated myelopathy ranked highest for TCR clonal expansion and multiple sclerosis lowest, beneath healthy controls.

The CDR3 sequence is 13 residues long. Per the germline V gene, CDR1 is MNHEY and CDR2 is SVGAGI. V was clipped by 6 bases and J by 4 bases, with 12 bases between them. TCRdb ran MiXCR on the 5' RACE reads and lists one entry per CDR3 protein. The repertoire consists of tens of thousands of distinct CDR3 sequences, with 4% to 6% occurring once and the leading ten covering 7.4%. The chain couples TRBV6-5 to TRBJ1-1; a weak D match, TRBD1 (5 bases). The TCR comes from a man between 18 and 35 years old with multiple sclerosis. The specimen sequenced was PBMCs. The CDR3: CASRDVGATEAFF. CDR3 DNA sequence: TGTGCCAGCAGGGACGTTGGGGCCACTGAAGCTTTCTTT.